The rows below give T cell receptor beta chains drawn from one sample of a study of cytomegalovirus exposure and HLA in healthy donors. The repertoire was sequenced with immunoSEQ multiplex PCR; TCRdb's copy has only in-frame clones and lacks some. Counted here are roughly 190,000 clones, about nine tenths occurring once; the ten biggest clones make up 0.9% to 1.2%. Sequencing was done on a sample of PBMCs. The receptors were gathered from a boy between 2 and 10 years old in good health and CMV-seronegative. Both conserved end residues are part of each CDR3. D genes are given only for firm matches. The size entry is marked missing in some rows and otherwise reads once, few, many or a size class.

CDR3aa: CASSLALGEAYNEQFF
CDR3nt: TGTGCCAGCAGCTTAGCGCTGGGGGAGGCCTACAATGAGCAGTTCTTC
v_gene: TRBV7-2
abundance: NA
d_gene: NA
j_gene: TRBJ2-1

CDR3aa: CASSRGGATDTQYF
CDR3nt: TGTGCCAGCAGTCGGGGCGGGGCCACAGATACGCAGTATTTT
v_gene: TRBV6-1
abundance: once
d_gene: NA
j_gene: TRBJ2-3

CDR3aa: CATSRDSSRREETQYF
CDR3nt: TGTGCCACCAGCAGAGATTCAAGCCGGCGGGAAGAGACCCAGTACTTC
v_gene: TRBV15
abundance: NA
d_gene: NA
j_gene: TRBJ2-5

CDR3aa: CASSQEEGNSGNTIYF
CDR3nt: TGCGCCAGCAGCCAAGAGGAGGGGAACTCTGGAAACACCATATATTTT
v_gene: TRBV4-1
abundance: NA
d_gene: NA
j_gene: TRBJ1-3

CDR3aa: CASREQGPFPREAFF
CDR3nt: TGTGCCAGCAGGGAACAGGGGCCTTTCCCCCGTGAAGCTTTCTTT
v_gene: TRBV6-5
abundance: few
d_gene: TRBD1
j_gene: TRBJ1-1

CDR3aa: CASGQGTRNTIYF
CDR3nt: TGTGCCTCAGGACAGGGCACCCGAAACACCATATATTTT
v_gene: TRBV30
abundance: NA
d_gene: TRBD1
j_gene: TRBJ1-3

CDR3aa: CASSPRGNTEAFF
CDR3nt: TGTGCCAGCAGCCCCCGGGGGAACACTGAAGCTTTCTTT
v_gene: TRBV9
abundance: NA
d_gene: NA
j_gene: TRBJ1-1

CDR3aa: CASSEPGLAGGDEQFF
CDR3nt: TGTGCCAGCAGTGAACCGGGACTAGCGGGAGGCGATGAGCAGTTCTTC
v_gene: TRBV2
abundance: NA
d_gene: TRBD2
j_gene: TRBJ2-1

CDR3aa: CASSGERGGWSSGELFF
CDR3nt: TGTGCCAGCAGCGGAGAAAGGGGGGGCTGGAGTTCCGGGGAGCTGTTTTTT
v_gene: TRBV9
abundance: NA
d_gene: NA
j_gene: TRBJ2-2

CDR3aa: CASRNSGGLGEQYF
CDR3nt: TGTGCCAGCAGGAATAGCGGGGGGCTCGGCGAGCAGTACTTC
v_gene: TRBV6-5
abundance: once
d_gene: TRBD2
j_gene: TRBJ2-7

CDR3aa: CASSSHTGSGNQPQHF
CDR3nt: TGTGCCAGCAGTTCCCACACAGGGTCCGGCAATCAGCCCCAGCATTTT
v_gene: TRBV28
abundance: NA
d_gene: NA
j_gene: TRBJ1-5

CDR3aa: CASSQEGRPNTEAFF
CDR3nt: TGCGCCAGCAGCCAAGAAGGGAGGCCGAACACTGAAGCTTTCTTT
v_gene: TRBV4-1
abundance: NA
d_gene: NA
j_gene: TRBJ1-1

CDR3aa: CASSSRRTSGRNNEQFF
CDR3nt: TGTGCCAGCAGTTCCCGTAGGACTAGCGGGAGAAACAATGAGCAGTTCTTC
v_gene: TRBV27
abundance: NA
d_gene: TRBD2
j_gene: TRBJ2-1

CDR3aa: CAWSTDRGYQPQHF
CDR3nt: TGTGCCTGGAGTACGGACAGGGGGTATCAGCCCCAGCATTTT
v_gene: TRBV30
abundance: NA
d_gene: TRBD1
j_gene: TRBJ1-5

CDR3aa: CASSRNSGGAGETQYF
CDR3nt: TGTGCCAGCAGCCGAAATAGCGGGGGGGCCGGGGAGACCCAGTACTTC
v_gene: TRBV11-2
abundance: NA
d_gene: TRBD2
j_gene: TRBJ2-5